This TCR beta chain was retrieved from a study of shared clonotypes between healthy human individuals. Assay used: immunoSEQ multiplex PCR; TCRdb lists only in-frame clones, some missing. Among over 2 million clones listed, 90% to 95% were seen once. None of the donors, who were healthy HIV-negative adults, had recently had acute infections or vaccinations. Notes on the study in general: Though the depth was large, rarefaction showed that sorted-subset sequencing was incomplete. Among non-shared clonotypes, generation probabilities were lower than among those shared by all four donors. Sampling covered nothing but blood. Tissue TCR repertoires likely differ from those found in blood.

Germline V gene data show CDR1 as SNHLY and CDR2 as FYNNEI. Trimming left V 3 bases short and J 10 bases short, with 3 bases between. This CDR3 comprises 9 residues. This clone was picked up one time. Its antigen is undetermined. This TCR derives from a man younger than 35 in good health. The source material was naive CD4+ T cells sorted from blood. Subset specified: CD45RA+ positively selected. V usage is TRBV2 and J usage is TRBJ1-2, with D unresolved. The chain's CDR3 is CASSEPYTF. As DNA, the CDR3 is TGTGCCAGCAGTGAGCCCTACACCTTC.